The 3 T cell receptor beta chains below were found in one sample sequenced in a study of cytomegalovirus exposure and HLA in healthy donors. The study ran its PCR with 60 Vbeta and 13 Jbeta primers. Measured with immunoSEQ multiplex PCR; TCRdb has only the in-frame clones, and not every one. The table lists about 200,000 clones, 70% to 85% of them singletons, with roughly 4.5% in the top ten. The sequenced sample was PBMCs. Receptors originate from a woman aged 25 to 45 in good health and CMV-seropositive.

The CDR3 here is CASSASGGFDQPQHF. As DNA, the CDR3 is TGTGCCAGCAGTGCTTCGGGGGGGTTCGATCAGCCCCAGCATTTT. The rearrangement joins TRBV6-1 to TRBJ1-5, with a tentative D call TRBD1 (5 bases). V was cut by 4 bases and J by 5 bases, with 15 bases left in between. Germline V gene sequence: CDR1 MNHNS, CDR2 SASEGT. The CDR3 loop spans 15 amino acids.

The chain recombines TRBV7-9 with TRBJ2-1, with 8 bases aligning to TRBD1. V shed 2 bases and J 2 bases; nucleotides not matched to a gene: 11. Germline V gives CDR1 SEHNR, CDR2 FQNEAQ (reference sequence). This CDR3 is 18 amino acids long. CDR3 in amino acids: CASSLNPHRDRTYNEQFF. The CDR3 DNA is TGTGCCAGCAGCTTAAACCCCCACCGGGACAGGACCTACAATGAGCAGTTCTTC.

This clone was seen a single time. The chain carries TRBV5-1 and TRBJ1-1, with a possible D match to TRBD1 (5 bases). This CDR3 is 13 amino acids long. Germline lookup yields CDR1 SGHRS and CDR2 YFSETQ. V gave up 0 bases and J gave up 3 bases, with 6 bases separating them. CDR3 nucleotides: TGCGCCAGCAGCTTGGAGGGGCACACTGAAGCTTTCTTT. This translates into CASSLEGHTEAFF.